The 10 T cell receptor beta chains given below trace back to one sample, sequenced in a study of cytomegalovirus exposure and HLA in healthy donors. Vbeta (60) and Jbeta (13) primers were used in the PCR. Clones were read by immunoSEQ multiplex PCR, and TCRdb kept only the in-frame ones, dropping some. The table includes 150,000 to 200,000 clones, about four fifths detected once. The sequenced sample consisted of PBMCs. The receptors shown here come from a woman between 45 and 65 years old in good health and CMV-seronegative.

The gene calls are TRBV29-1 and TRBJ2-7; no firm D call. Trimming stripped 3 bases from V and 2 bases from J, with 8 bases between. Germline V gene lookup returns CDR1 SQVTM and CDR2 ANQGSEA. This CDR3 has 12 amino acids. The CDR3 DNA reads TGCAGCGTTGAGGGCACCGCCTACGAGCAGTACTTC. This codes for CSVEGTAYEQYF.

The chain uses TRBV2 and TRBJ1-2; no clear D. The CDR3 loop spans 13 amino acids. The V end lost 7 bases, the J end lost 1 base, and 10 bases lay between the germline ends. CDR1 SNHLY and CDR2 FYNNEI come from the germline V gene. As DNA, the CDR3 is TGTGCCAGCATAGATGGAGTTAACTATGGCTACACCTTC. It specifies CASIDGVNYGYTF.

The gene calls are TRBV6-1 and TRBJ1-1; 9 bases map to TRBD1. Looked up from germline, CDR1 is MNHNS and CDR2 is SASEGT. The CDR3 has 15 residues. J gave up 5 bases and V 5 bases, and 9 bases lay outside the gene matches. CDR3 amino acids: CASSRDPGQGTEAFF. The CDR3 DNA reads as TGTGCCAGCAGTCGGGATCCGGGACAGGGAACTGAAGCTTTCTTT.

The rearrangement uses TRBV5-1 and TRBJ2-7; 14 bases line up with TRBD2. CDR3 length: 17 residues. With V trimmed by 1 base and J by 2 bases, 5 bases remained unmatched. CDR1 SGHRS and CDR2 YFSETQ come from the germline V gene. The CDR3 loop is CASSLPTSGGETYEQYF. Here the CDR3 DNA reads TGCGCCAGCAGCTTGCCGACTAGCGGGGGGGAAACCTACGAGCAGTACTTC. The full variable domain, rest sourced from reference TRBV5-1 and TRBJ2-7, is KAGVTQTPRYLIKTRGQQVTLSCSPISGHRSVSWYQQTPGQGLQFLFEYFSETQRNKGNFPGRFSGRQFSNSRSEMNVSTLELGDSALYLCASSLPTSGGETYEQYFGPGTRLTVT.

Turning to this clone: One end of the junction is discordant with germline, which a read error may explain. V usage is TRBV5-6 and J usage is TRBJ2-3; 10 bases are a match to TRBD2. The CDR3 extends over 16 amino acids. CDR1 SGHDT and CDR2 YYEEEE come from the germline V gene. The CDR3 bases are TGTGCCGGCAGCCTTAAGGGGCTAGCGGGAGCAGATACGCAGTATTTT. Its protein product is CAGSLKGLAGADTQYF.

This clone was detected only once. The chain couples TRBV11-1 to TRBJ2-7, with 8 nucleotides matching TRBD2. Germline values: CDR1 SGHAT, CDR2 FQDESV (reference sequence). CDR3 length equals 15 residues. With V trimmed by 5 bases and J by 4 bases, 10 bases remained unmatched. As DNA, the CDR3 is TGTGCCAGCAGCCTGGCCCGGGAGGGCGGTTACGAGCAGTACTTC. Translating gives CASSLAREGGYEQYF.

This chain joins TRBV7-9 and TRBJ2-1; D is perhaps TRBD1 (6 bases). CDR1 SEHNR and CDR2 FQNEAQ come from the germline V gene (reference sequence). This CDR3 has 14 residues. Trimming left V 5 bases short and J 5 bases short, with 13 bases between. The CDR3 DNA follows: TGTGCCAGCAGCAGTTACAGGGCCAACAATGAGCAGTTCTTC. This translates into CASSSYRANNEQFF.

The chain links TRBV14 to TRBJ2-7, with TRBD2 matching 8 bases. The J segment lost 4 bases and the V segment lost 2 bases, leaving 10 bases of the junction unmatched. The V gene's germline CDR1 is SGHDN and CDR2 FVKESK. The CDR3 is made up of 16 amino acids. DNA of the CDR3: TGTGCCAGCAGCCAAAGGGGGGTAGCGGGGAAGTACGAGCAGTACTTC. This gives the protein CASSQRGVAGKYEQYF.

The chain uses TRBV2 and TRBJ2-7; possible D gene TRBD1, 6 bases. This CDR3 contains 14 residues. V was pared by 2 bases and J by 4 bases, with 12 bases between. In germline, CDR1 is SNHLY, CDR2 FYNNEI. CDR3 DNA sequence: TGTGCCAGCAGTGAACAGGGGTCCCTTTACGAGCAGTACTTC. Amino acid sequence: CASSEQGSLYEQYF.

This clone was seen just once. This chain links TRBV6-4 with TRBJ1-2; the D gene is possibly TRBD1 (5 bases). Trimming pared 5 bases from V and 3 bases from J, leaving 25 bases between. Germline CDR1 MRHNA, CDR2 SNTAGT. The length of the CDR3 is 18 residues. In DNA form, the CDR3 reads TGTGCCAGCAGTCGCAAAAGGACAATCAAGTCTCCGGACTATGGCTACACCTTC. Its translation: CASSRKRTIKSPDYGYTF.